The clone carrying this T cell receptor beta chain was counted ten times or more. This record comes from a study of identical twins' blood T cells. MiXCR was run by TCRdb on the 5' RACE reads, yielding one entry per CDR3 protein. The sample comprises hundreds of thousands of distinct CDR3 sequences, roughly 27% of which are singletons, and approximately 6.6% rests with the top ten. The sequenced sample consisted of PBMCs. This receptor was taken from a woman aged 18 to 50 in good health.

CDR3 coding DNA: TGTGCCACCAGTGGCCAAAGCACCGGGGAGCTGTTTTTT. It is translated as CATSGQSTGELFF. V is TRBV24-1 and J is TRBJ2-2; no clear D. The CDR3 covers 13 residues. V dropped 5 bases and J dropped 4 bases, with 7 bases sitting between them. Germline CDR1 and CDR2: KGHDR and SFDVKD.